This T cell receptor (beta chain) originates from a study of cytomegalovirus exposure and HLA in healthy donors (dated by TCRdb to 2016 to 2017). Context from the whole study: An earlier analysis of 587 of the donors reported approximately 260 Gb of sequence data and approximately 120 million unique TCR beta sequences obtained from about 200 million T cells. An early release covering roughly 600 HLA-typed donors comprised roughly 300 gigabases of sequencing data and tens of millions of unique TCR sequences. The genetic ancestry cluster associated with self-reported Caucasian donors included 65% to 90% of the roughly 400 genotyped donors. The study aimed to test whether signatures of past pathogen exposure could be identified by cataloging public T cell receptors. Using immunosequencing, the study profiled T cell repertoires from 666 subjects and related those repertoires to cytomegalovirus serostatus. In addition to the first cohort of around 670 subjects, a separate validation cohort of around 110 different subjects was used. The study combined high-throughput TCR immunosequencing, statistical association of individual TCRs with disease status, and machine learning to predict cytomegalovirus infection status. In a later analysis, previously published TCR beta repertoires from 666 donors were re-analyzed and high-resolution HLA genotyping was added so that TCR occurrence patterns could be studied. Rather than drawing on any new phenotypic data, the later analysis identified candidate immune exposures from TCR beta sequences and the way those sequences occurred across donors. An earlier analysis of around 540 of the donors applied high-throughput TCR beta sequencing to assess whether each TCR beta V gene segment acted as functional or pseudogenic. Alongside the repertoire data, information on donor age, sex, ethnicity and CMV serostatus was compiled. A later genetic analysis took genome-wide SNP genotypes for 398 of the 666 donors and used that subset as a discovery cohort. Every discovery cohort repertoire had been produced on one sequencing platform. HLA typing covered class I and class II loci at four-digit resolution. The number of donors typed differed by locus, with 629-630 for A, B, C, DRB1 and DQB1, roughly 520 for DQA1, some 570 for DPA1, and some 450 for DPB1. Four or five DR-DQ haplotypes were handled as single units for association and clustering, since linkage in the cohort was strong. Among 398 genotyped donors of the cohort, an average of approximately 240,000 unique TCR beta nucleotide sequences were sequenced per donor, around 18% of them non-productive. What the authors observed across the whole study: A further reported finding was that TCR beta sequences accurately predicted the HLA-A and HLA-B alleles for most subjects in the first cohort. In an earlier analysis of about 540 of the donors, most TCR beta V segments were observed in productive rearrangements about 90% or about 30% of the time, broadly matching IMGT annotations. V-gene and J-gene trimming of TCR beta chains was associated with a missense DCLRE1C variant in a later genetic analysis, and the association was replicated in an independent cohort. Only TCR beta chains were sequenced in this cohort, and the absence of alpha or paired-chain data limited detectable features. A later analysis associated roughly 17,000 TCR beta sequences with specific HLA alleles at a false discovery rate of 0.05. The 87-base-pair reads could not distinguish some IMGT-functional V segments, including TRBV6-2 and TRBV6-3, so those segments were excluded. Presence/absence analyses assumed roughly uniform sequencing depth across donors, an assumption that may not hold. A few of the identified cytomegalovirus-associated TCR beta chains were confirmed in vitro to be specific for cytomegalovirus antigens. In a later analysis, TCR association rates were found to vary across HLA loci, with the most associated TCRs seen for DRB1 alleles and the fewest for HLA-C alleles. Across donors, most TCR sequences were observed very rarely, whereas some public TCRs were present in many individuals. Over 15 rarely observed V segments, including chromosome 9 orphons, were excluded from the earlier analysis of several hundred of the donors because counts were too low. In both the original and validation cohorts, the classifier was reported to diagnose cytomegalovirus status with high specificity and sensitivity. It was suggested by the authors that the approach could potentially be generalized to other disease states and immunological phenotypes. Linkage disequilibrium might explain the correlated functional status among segregating V segments, but an unknown experimental factor could not be excluded. Immune exposure information for the cohort was limited to CMV serostatus. According to a later analysis, parvovirus B19, influenza, CMV and Epstein-Barr virus appeared linked to several top co-occurrence clusters. Because HLA typing was unavailable for some donors at each locus, only the typed subset was used in association tests. In a later analysis, HLA-associated TCR beta chains showed more clonal expansion and lower generation probabilities than non-associated chains that were equally common. A later genetic analysis reported fewer N-insertions in productive TCRs among donors in an Asian-associated ancestry cluster than the roughly 700-donor mean. In a later analysis, most CMV-associated TCR beta chains were found to appear HLA-restricted, with HLA associations seemingly driven largely by CMV exposure. A cluster of highly shared sequence variants was judged likely to be a technical artifact of the sequencing pipeline. In the study, roughly 160 TCR beta chains were listed as associated with cytomegalovirus. When HLA alleles, especially DR and DQ, strongly co-occurred, attributing TCR associations to individual alleles was difficult.

Libraries were built with the immunoSEQ multiplex PCR assay. A mixture of 60 forward primers for TCR Vbeta segments and 13 reverse primers for TCR Jbeta segments was used in the multiplex PCR. Amplification of the CDR3 region of rearranged TCR beta genes was performed with a multiplex PCR assay on genomic DNA. The amplified TCR beta libraries were sequenced on the Illumina HiSeq System as 87-base-pair reads. Per the original workflow: A later analysis counted about 80 million unique TCR beta chains across the 700 or so repertoires, and roughly 9.9 million of these chains were shared by at least two donors. Raw reads were error-corrected and collapsed into unique sequences by a nearest-neighbor algorithm in which closely related sequences were merged to remove PCR and sequencing errors. Alignment of CDR3 sequences to IMGT reference sequences was used to assign V, D and J gene segments. For a sequence to be retained, at least a six-nucleotide match to both a V gene segment and a J gene segment was required. A rearrangement was called productive if the CDR3 had no stop codons and remained in frame with V and J, and every other rearrangement was called non-productive. Following IMGT convention, CDR3 was defined as the stretch from the second conserved V-encoded cysteine to the conserved J-encoded phenylalanine. In an earlier analysis of more than 550 of the donors, sequences lacking an unambiguous match to a single V gene segment were excluded. In an earlier analysis of 587 of the donors, a V segment was called functional when productive rearrangements were above 56.7%, and segregating when the standard deviation between donors exceeded 5%. A statistical classification framework was developed to diagnose cytomegalovirus status using the catalog of TCR beta chain sequences. In a later analysis, TCR nucleotide sequences were compared against IMGT/GENE-DB human TR gene sequences so that V and J genes could be assigned. Using the TCRdist pipeline, a later analysis assigned CDR3 sequences along with most-parsimonious VDJ recombination scenarios. In a later analysis, each TCR beta chain was defined by its CDR3 amino acid sequence together with its V-gene family, and reads without a unique V-gene family were excluded. A later analysis removed several hundred highly shared, low-generation-probability nucleotide sequences to deal with suspected cross-contamination and a sequencing artifact. In a later analysis, a clonal expansion index for each public chain was calculated from normalized within-repertoire ranks of inferred template counts. A later analysis computed generation probabilities with a VDJ recombination model fitted to out-of-frame rearrangements, and checked the results against IGoR. Hypergeometric tests were used in a later analysis to score TCR-TCR, TCR-HLA and TCR-CMV co-occurrence, with a repertoire-size bias correction applied to the TCR pairs. To estimate false discovery rates, a later analysis permuted the HLA or CMV assignments 20 times. A later analysis grouped co-occurring TCRs with DBSCAN, adding TCRdist sequence similarity when clustering within HLA-allele-positive subsets. Repertoires with fewer than 30,000 or more than 120,000 public chains were left out of co-occurrence clustering, as were a handful of repertoires with anomalous nucleotide sharing. The clones in this table, taken by TCRdb from immuneACCESS, are in-frame only. Not every clone is retained; where verified, under half of the shortfall comes from an unresolved V gene, and the cause of the rest is unknown. V and J calls and clone size follow that table, whereas D and trimming were derived from the DNA. For this sample the table gives over 130,000 clones, of which 76% were detected only once. The ten most abundant clones make up 1.8% of the sample.

Turning to this clone: Its antigen is currently not known. Qualities for individual bases were not recorded, and no much larger clone is one base off.

In total, roughly 670 healthy bone marrow donors made up the cohort. Cohort members were all nominally healthy when sampled, although unrecorded immune exposures were likely present. The donor was CMV seronegative and belonged to the group of over 350 seronegative cohort members. Each donor provided a peripheral blood sample, and peripheral blood mononuclear cells were used for TCR beta sequencing. Genomic DNA was extracted from the blood cell samples with the Qiagen DNeasy Blood Extraction Kit. The germline V gene encodes CDR1 SQVTM and CDR2 ANQGSEA. Between the V and J ends, shortened by 5 bases and 7 bases respectively, the junction contains 14 bases. From the cysteine up to the phenylalanine, the CDR3 has a length of 12 residues. Only the CDR3 DNA is retained, 36 bases long and in frame from the first base.

This clonotype originated in a middle-aged man in good health and CMV-seronegative. The chain is encoded by TRBV29-1 joined to TRBJ1-1, with a weak D call of TRBD1 (5 bases match). The sequencing sample was made of PBMCs. The CDR3 has the sequence CSVLGDSGEAFF. Read as DNA, the sequence is TGCAGCGTTTTAGGGGATTCCGGTGAAGCTTTCTTT. Here the CDR3 is joined to the reference TRBV29-1 and TRBJ1-1 genes, and the full variable domain is: SAVISQKPSRDICQRGTSLTIQCQVDSQVTMMFWYRQQPGQSLTLIATANQGSEATYESGFVIDKFPISRPNLTFSTLTVSNMSPEDSSIYLCSVLGDSGEAFFGQGTRLTVV.